The 30 T cell receptor beta chains below come from one sample, sequenced in a study of OX40 agonist ivuxolimab in advanced cancers. The repertoire was sequenced with immunoSEQ multiplex PCR; TCRdb's copy has only in-frame clones and lacks some. The table has around 80,000 clones, about 85% seen once; the top ten hold under 3%. Sequenced here: CD4+ or CD8+ T cells sorted from blood, sampled in a trial of the OX40 agonist ivuxolimab. All receptors come from an adult with an advanced solid tumor such as melanoma, head and neck, liver or kidney cancer.

V and J are TRBV7-2 and TRBJ1-1; possible D gene TRBD1, 5 bases. Germline CDR1 and CDR2: SGHTA and FQGNSA. The CDR3 totals 14 residues. Trimming stripped 5 bases from V and 1 base from J, with 11 bases between. Written as DNA, the CDR3 is TGTGCCAGCAGCCAACAGGTCCGGAACACTGAAGCTTTCTTT. This encodes CASSQQVRNTEAFF. The full variable domain, rest sourced from reference TRBV7-2 and TRBJ1-1, is GAGVSQSPSNKVTEKGKDVELRCDPISGHTALYWYRQSLGQGLEFLIYFQGNSAPDKSGLPSDRFSAERTGGSVSTLTIQRTQQEDSAVYLCASSQQVRNTEAFFGQGTRLTVV.

Points on this clone: This sample includes further DNA sequences coding for the same CDR3. DNA of the CDR3: TGTGCCAGCAGCTCGACCGGGACAGGGGAGATAGGCTACACCTTC. Its translation is CASSSTGTGEIGYTF. This chain connects TRBV7-9 to TRBJ1-2; 10 bases are shared with TRBD1. This CDR3 is built from 15 residues. The ends lost 4 bases at V and 8 bases at J; junction bases unmatched: 10. CDR1 is SEHNR and CDR2 is FQNEAQ in the germline V gene (reference sequence).

This clone was counted a few times. V usage is TRBV5-4 and J usage is TRBJ1-3, with D perhaps matching TRBD1 (5 bases). Between the trimmed V and J ends, which lost 4 bases and 7 bases, there was a span of 21 bases. Per germline, CDR1 SGHNT and CDR2 YYREEE (reference sequence). The CDR3 length is 16 residues. The DNA of the CDR3 is TGTGCCAGCAGCGGTGACAGTGATATCTGGAGGAACACCATATATTTT. Translating it yields CASSGDSDIWRNTIYF.

V and J are TRBV7-3 and TRBJ2-2; perhaps TRBD1 as D (6 bases). Germline values: CDR1 SGHTA, CDR2 FQGTGA. Trimming removed 5 bases at V and 5 bases at J, with 12 bases between. The CDR3 sequence is 14 residues long. CDR3 in amino acids: CASSPIQGTGELFF. The CDR3 DNA is TGTGCCAGCAGCCCGATACAGGGTACCGGGGAGCTGTTTTTT.

The chain couples TRBV28 to TRBJ2-7; TRBD1 agrees at 7 bases. The CDR3 is 16 amino acids. The V and J ends lost 8 bases and 1 base, in that order; junction bases with no gene match: 14. Germline-derived CDR1 and CDR2 are MDHEN and SYDVKM. The CDR3, as DNA: TGTGCCAGCGGGGGACAGCAGGGGCCGCATTCCTACGAGCAGTACTTC. It yields the protein CASGGQQGPHSYEQYF.

For this clone: This sample includes further DNA sequences coding for the same CDR3. The V gene is TRBV19, the J gene TRBJ2-1; 8 positions agree with TRBD2. Germline V lookup: CDR1 LNHDA, CDR2 SQIVND (reference sequence). Losses at the gene ends were 3 bases for V and 8 bases for J; bases not matched to a gene: 6. CDR3 length: 14 amino acids. The CDR3 reads CASSISGGAHEQFF. The CDR3 DNA reads as TGTGCCAGTAGTATCTCCGGGGGGGCGCATGAGCAGTTCTTC. Filled out from reference TRBV19 and TRBJ2-1, the complete variable domain reads DGGITQSPKYLFRKEGQNVTLSCEQNLNHDAMYWYRQDPGQGLRLIYYSQIVNDFQKGDIAEGYSVSREKKESFPLTVTSAQKNPTAFYLCASSISGGAHEQFFGPGTRLTVL.

The chain carries TRBV28 and TRBJ2-3; 10 bases map to TRBD2. Germline V gene sequence: CDR1 MDHEN, CDR2 SYDVKM. The CDR3 is 16 amino acids. With 5 bases clipped from V and 1 base from J, the junction kept 6 bases outside the gene matches. CDR3 DNA: TGTGCCAGCAGTATCGATCTAGCGGGGGGCACAGATACGCAGTATTTT. Translation gives CASSIDLAGGTDTQYF. Complete variable domain (other parts from reference TRBV28 and TRBJ2-3): DVKVTQSSRYLVKRTGEKVFLECVQDMDHENMFWYRQDPGLGLRLIYFSYDVKMKEKGDIPEGYSVSREKKERFSLILESASTNQTSMYLCASSIDLAGGTDTQYFGPGTRLTVL.

The chain joins TRBV28 to TRBJ1-5; D unclear. CDR1 is MDHEN, CDR2 SYDVKM, per germline. The CDR3 contains 15 residues. V shed 2 bases and J shed 2 bases, with 10 bases lying between them. The CDR3 nucleotides read TGTGCCAGCAGTTTAGACCTCAGACGCAATCAGCCCCAGCATTTT. This sequence encodes CASSLDLRRNQPQHF.

The CDR3 DNA follows: TGTGCCAGCTCACCAGGACAGGACACTGAAGCTTTCTTT. The encoded protein is CASSPGQDTEAFF. V usage is TRBV18 and J usage is TRBJ1-1; TRBD1 matches at 7 bases. This CDR3 contains 13 residues. The V segment lost 2 bases and the J segment 3 bases; nucleotides outside the gene matches: 0. Germline assignment: CDR1 KGHSH and CDR2 LQKENI.

This sequence joins TRBV9 and TRBJ2-5; D is undetermined. Germline CDR1 and CDR2: SGDLS and YYNGEE. The CDR3 contains 16 residues. V gave up 4 bases and J gave up 7 bases, with 23 bases separating them. The CDR3 region has the DNA TGTGCCAGCAGCCCTGGGCAAGGCTCATCCCTCCGGACCCAGTACTTC. Translating it yields CASSPGQGSSLRTQYF.

In this sample, this clone turned up once. The chain couples TRBV7-3 to TRBJ2-7; maybe TRBD1 (6 bases). V lost 1 base to trimming and J lost 7 bases, with 11 bases between them. Germline V lookup: CDR1 SGHTA, CDR2 FQGTGA. This CDR3 has 13 residues. In DNA form, the CDR3 reads TGTGCCAGCAGCTTAATGGAAGGGGGAGAGCAGTACTTC. It encodes CASSLMEGGEQYF.

The V gene is TRBV11-2, the J gene TRBJ1-2; 8 nucleotides match TRBD1. This CDR3 comprises 15 residues. Germline lookup yields CDR1 SGHAT and CDR2 FQNNGV. The ends lost 0 bases at V and 7 bases at J; junction bases unmatched: 7. The CDR3 region has the DNA TGTGCCAGCAGCTTAGATTCTGGACAGGGCTCTGGCTACACCTTC. It encodes CASSLDSGQGSGYTF.

The chain recombines TRBV6-5 with TRBJ2-7; TRBD1 agrees at 9 bases. V dropped 5 bases and J dropped 3; count of bases not matched to a gene: 5. CDR1 is MNHEY, CDR2 SVGAGI, per germline. The CDR3 has 14 amino acids. The CDR3 nucleotides are TGTGCCAGCAGTCGGGACAGGGTAAACTACGAGCAGTACTTC. It translates to CASSRDRVNYEQYF.

The chain joins TRBV7-8 to TRBJ1-2; D possibly corresponds to TRBD1 (5 bases). Trimming shortened V by 2 bases and J by 4 bases, and 17 bases separated the two germline ends. Germline CDR1 and CDR2: SGHVS and FQNEAQ. This CDR3 has 16 residues. The DNA of the CDR3 is TGTGCCAGCAGCTTATTTGGCGCAGGGCCCGCCTATGGCTACACCTTC. Encoded protein: CASSLFGAGPAYGYTF.

This chain links TRBV5-1 with TRBJ2-3; D not resolved. This CDR3 is 13 amino acids long. CDR1 SGHRS and CDR2 YFSETQ come from the germline V gene. V shed 4 bases and J shed 5 bases, with 11 bases lying between them. The CDR3 coding sequence is TGCGCCAGCAGCCAACTGCCGGGAGATACGCAGTATTTT. As protein: CASSQLPGDTQYF.

This chain links TRBV7-8 with TRBJ1-1; 8 bases match TRBD1. CDR1 and CDR2 (germline): SGHVS, FQNEAQ. With 5 bases clipped from V and 5 bases from J, the junction kept 7 bases outside the gene matches. This CDR3 spans 14 amino acids. The CDR3 DNA reads TGTGCCAGCAGCCTGACAGGGGTGGGAACTGAAGCTTTCTTT. Its protein is CASSLTGVGTEAFF.

The chain uses TRBV5-6 and TRBJ2-7; 11 bases are a match to TRBD1. This CDR3 comprises 16 residues. Germline CDR1 and CDR2: SGHDT and YYEEEE. Trimming took 0 bases from V and 3 from J; bases not matched to a gene: 5. CDR3 DNA sequence: TGTGCCAGCAGCTTGGGAGGGACAGGGGGAGTCTACGAGCAGTACTTC. Its translation: CASSLGGTGGVYEQYF.

The gene calls are TRBV19 and TRBJ1-5; D is unclear. There are 14 residues in the CDR3. Trimming cost V 7 bases and J 6 bases, with 16 bases left between them. Per the germline V gene, CDR1 is LNHDA and CDR2 is SQIVND (reference sequence). This CDR3 is CASKSVGAGQPQHF. CDR3 nucleotides: TGTGCCAGTAAGTCTGTGGGCGCCGGTCAGCCCCAGCATTTT.

The chain has TRBV11-2 and TRBJ2-3; no firm D call. This CDR3 contains 15 residues. Per germline, CDR1 SGHAT and CDR2 FQNNGV. V was trimmed by 1 base and J by 5 bases, leaving 13 bases between them. CDR3: CASSLAPVREDTQYF. The CDR3 DNA reads as TGTGCCAGCAGCTTAGCTCCGGTCCGCGAAGATACGCAGTATTTT.

The rearrangement links TRBV27 to TRBJ2-6; D remains unclear. V lost 1 base and J 8 bases, leaving 6 bases between the germline ends. The CDR3 is 13 amino acids. CDR1 is MNHEY and CDR2 is SMNVEV in the germline V gene (reference sequence). The CDR3 loop is CASSLFGSNVLTF. In DNA, the CDR3 is TGTGCCAGCAGTTTATTCGGGTCCAACGTCCTGACTTTC.

The chain couples TRBV13 to TRBJ1-6; D may be TRBD1 (6 bases). CDR1 is PRHDT, CDR2 FYEKMQ, per germline (reference sequence). The CDR3 covers 14 residues. V lost 3 bases and J lost 9, with 12 bases in between. The DNA for the CDR3 is TGTGCCAGCAGCTTGAACAGGGAAGGTTCACCCCTCCACTTT. It specifies CASSLNREGSPLHF.

This chain uses TRBV18 with TRBJ1-2, with 7 bases identical to TRBD1. The CDR3 is made up of 16 amino acids. Germline lookup yields CDR1 KGHSH and CDR2 LQKENI. V lost 0 bases to trimming and J lost 4 bases; unmatched junction nucleotides: 8. This chain's CDR3 is CASSPPSRGQPYGYTF. The CDR3, as DNA: TGTGCCAGCTCACCACCGTCCCGGGGACAGCCCTATGGCTACACCTTC.

The V and J genes are TRBV6-1 and TRBJ1-4; possibly TRBD1 for D (5 bases). Germline lookup yields CDR1 MNHNS and CDR2 SASEGT. The length of the CDR3 is 14 residues. With 5 bases removed from V and 5 bases from J, the gap between germline ends came to 12 bases. The CDR3 coding sequence is TGTGCCAGCAGTCCAGGGAGGGCCAATGAAAAACTGTTTTTT. This sequence encodes CASSPGRANEKLFF.

V gene TRBV4-1 combines with J gene TRBJ1-2; weak D call: TRBD1 (5 bases). Germline CDR1 and CDR2: MGHRA and YSYEKL. The CDR3 has 17 amino acids. With 2 bases removed from V and 2 bases from J, the gap between germline ends came to 18 bases. Here the CDR3 reads CASSQSPARGANYGYTF. The DNA for the CDR3 is TGCGCCAGCAGCCAATCACCCGCCCGGGGCGCAAACTATGGCTACACCTTC.

The V call is TRBV30, the J call TRBJ1-2; TRBD1 matches 9 bases. Germline V gene lookup returns CDR1 GTSNPN and CDR2 SVGIG (reference sequence). This CDR3 contains 12 residues. V gave up 6 bases and J gave up 8 bases; unmatched junction bases: 7. CDR3: CACDRGIWGYTF. As DNA, the CDR3 is TGTGCCTGTGACAGGGGGATTTGGGGCTACACCTTC.

The V call is TRBV6-6, the J call TRBJ1-2, with D uncertain. Looked up from germline, CDR1 is MNHNY and CDR2 is SVGAGI (reference sequence). V was shortened by 2 bases and J by 3 bases, with 10 bases between the two germline ends. CDR3 length: 14 amino acids. The CDR3 bases are TGTGCCAGCAGTTACGAGGCGGGAGACTATGGCTACACCTTC. This codes for CASSYEAGDYGYTF.

This clone is a singleton in its sample. The rearrangement uses TRBV30 and TRBJ1-5, with TRBD1 identical over 7 bases. Losses at the gene ends were 1 base for V and 4 bases for J; bases not matched to a gene: 4. The length of the CDR3 is 14 residues. Germline CDR1 reads GTSNPN; CDR2 reads SVGIG (reference sequence). The CDR3 nucleotides are TGTGCCTGGAGTGGGACAGGCGTAAATCAGCCCCAGCATTTT. Translating it yields CAWSGTGVNQPQHF.

The chain recombines TRBV28 with TRBJ2-5; D is possibly TRBD2 (6 bases). From germline, CDR1 is MDHEN and CDR2 SYDVKM. The ends were cut back, 1 base at V and 1 base at J, with 10 bases in the middle. The CDR3 extends over 15 amino acids. CDR3 region: CASSLSGGSQETQYF. CDR3 bases: TGTGCCAGCAGTTTATCAGGAGGGAGCCAAGAGACCCAGTACTTC. The variable domain in full, with the rest retrieved from reference TRBV28 and TRBJ2-5, is DVKVTQSSRYLVKRTGEKVFLECVQDMDHENMFWYRQDPGLGLRLIYFSYDVKMKEKGDIPEGYSVSREKKERFSLILESASTNQTSMYLCASSLSGGSQETQYFGPGTRLLVL.

The V and J genes are TRBV30 and TRBJ2-2; TRBD1 matches 9 bases. The CDR3 extends over 22 amino acids. The germline V gene encodes CDR1 GTSNPN and CDR2 SVGIG (reference sequence). The trim removed 0 bases at V and 7 bases at J, leaving 27 bases unmatched. The CDR3 spells CAWSVSPPPGQGPRSSVGELFF. The CDR3 DNA reads TGTGCCTGGAGTGTAAGTCCCCCCCCGGGACAGGGTCCCCGGTCCTCGGTCGGGGAGCTGTTTTTT. The variable domain in full, completed from reference TRBV30 and TRBJ2-2, reads SQTIHQWPATLVQPVGSPLSLECTVEGTSNPNLYWYRQAAGRGLQLLFYSVGIGQISSEVPQNLSASRPQDRQFILSSKKLLLSDSGFYLCAWSVSPPPGQGPRSSVGELFFGEGSRLTVL.

The chain has TRBV18 and TRBJ2-3; D may be TRBD2 (5 bases). V was shortened by 3 bases and J by 4 bases, with 11 bases between the two germline ends. The germline CDR1 and CDR2 sequences are KGHSH and LQKENI. This CDR3 comprises 14 residues. This chain's CDR3 is CASSPAVGADTQYF. CDR3 nucleotide sequence: TGTGCCAGCTCACCGGCTGTCGGGGCAGATACGCAGTATTTT. Full variable domain (missing parts from reference TRBV18 and TRBJ2-3): NAGVMQNPRHLVRRRGQEARLRCSPMKGHSHVYWYRQLPEEGLKFMVYLQKENIIDESGMPKERFSAEFPKEGPSILRIQQVVRGDSAAYFCASSPAVGADTQYFGPGTRLTVL.